These 15 T cell receptor beta chains were all obtained from the same sample, sequenced in a study of shared clonotypes between healthy human individuals. Naive CD8 cells were CD45RO-negative, positively selected for CCR7, excluding terminally differentiated effector memory CD45RA+ cells. Profiled with immunoSEQ multiplex PCR; TCRdb holds only in-frame clones, not every one. Found here are about 820,000 clones, about 91% of them singletons; the top ten hold less than 25%. The sequenced material came from naive CD8+ T cells sorted from blood. Every receptor here comes from a man between 25 and 39 years old in good health.

The chain carries TRBV27 and TRBJ1-5; D may be TRBD1 (5 bases). V was trimmed by 8 bases and J by 5 bases, leaving 7 bases between them. Per germline, CDR1 MNHEY and CDR2 SMNVEV (reference sequence). This CDR3 comprises 11 residues. The DNA of the CDR3 is TGTGCCAGCGGGGGGGATCAGCCCCAGCATTTT. The encoded protein is CASGGDQPQHF.

This chain uses TRBV11-2 with TRBJ2-5; no clear D. Trimming pared 5 bases from V and 5 bases from J, leaving 9 bases between. The germline V gene has CDR1 SGHAT and CDR2 FQNNGV. The CDR3 is 12 residues long. The DNA for the CDR3 is TGTGCCAGCAGCACCCTGACCGAGACCCAGTACTTC. It translates to CASSTLTETQYF. Full variable domain (rest looked up from reference TRBV11-2 and TRBJ2-5): EAGVAQSPRYKIIEKRQSVAFWCNPISGHATLYWYQQILGQGPKLLIQFQNNGVVDDSQLPKDRFSAERLKGVDSTLKIQPAKLEDSAVYLCASSTLTETQYFGPGTRLLVL.

The chain combines TRBV27 with TRBJ2-7, with D perhaps TRBD1 (5 bases). Trimming left V 4 bases short and J 3 bases short, with 13 bases between. Germline loops: CDR1 MNHEY, CDR2 SMNVEV (reference sequence). The CDR3 contains 14 residues. CDR3 DNA sequence: TGTGCCAGCAGTTCATTGGACACCTACTACGAGCAGTACTTC. This codes for CASSSLDTYYEQYF.

V gene TRBV27 combines with J gene TRBJ2-7; D possibly corresponds to TRBD2 (5 bases). CDR1 and CDR2 from the germline V gene are MNHEY and SMNVEV (reference sequence). Trimming shortened V by 8 bases and J by 2 bases, and 13 bases separated the two germline ends. CDR3 length equals 13 residues. The CDR3 coding sequence is TGTGCCAGCTCAGGACTGCCCGCCTACGAGCAGTACTTC. It encodes CASSGLPAYEQYF.

The CDR3 DNA is TGTGCCAGCAGCAGCCTCCTCAGGGTAAGAGGCTACACCTTC. As protein: CASSSLLRVRGYTF. This rearrangement joins TRBV11-2 to TRBJ1-2, with D perhaps matching TRBD1 (5 bases). This CDR3 has 14 amino acids. CDR1 and CDR2 (germline): SGHAT, FQNNGV. Deletions cut 5 bases from V and 8 bases from J, with 18 bases between.

A word on this clone: Other DNA sequences of this sample code for an identical CDR3. The CDR3 bases are TGTGCCAGCAGTTTGAGCGGGTACTCCTACAATGAGCAGTTCTTC. This sequence encodes CASSLSGYSYNEQFF. The rearrangement uses TRBV27 and TRBJ2-1, with D possibly being TRBD2 (6 bases). Germline CDR1 is MNHEY and CDR2 is SMNVEV (reference sequence). V lost 3 bases, J lost 0 bases, and 9 bases lay in between. This CDR3 comprises 15 residues.

The rearrangement joins TRBV27 to TRBJ2-7; D tentatively reads TRBD1 or TRBD2 (5 bases each). The CDR3 is 13 residues long. V was clipped by 8 bases and J by 6 bases, with 17 bases between them. Germline loops: CDR1 MNHEY, CDR2 SMNVEV (reference sequence). Here the CDR3 reads CASGRGRGSEQYF. As DNA, the CDR3 is TGTGCCAGCGGCCGGGGCCGCGGGTCCGAGCAGTACTTC.

The chain uses TRBV7-6 and TRBJ2-5, with 8 positions matching TRBD1. With V trimmed by 5 bases and J by 0 bases, 8 bases remained unmatched. Germline V lookup: CDR1 SGHVS, CDR2 FNYEAQ. The CDR3 has 16 residues. CDR3 coding DNA: TGTGCCAGCAGCCAAGGGGACAGGAAGTACCAAGAGACCCAGTACTTC. It translates to CASSQGDRKYQETQYF.

The chain couples TRBV12-1 to TRBJ2-7; TRBD1 was called by the table and not checked on the DNA. TRBV12-1 is termed a pseudogene. The CDR3 runs to 14 residues. In DNA, the CDR3 is TGTGCCAGCAGCATAAGGGACAGAAACGGTGAGCAGTACTTC. It encodes CASSIRDRNGEQYF.

This clone appeared once. This rearrangement joins TRBV2 to TRBJ2-5; 14 bases align to TRBD2. This CDR3 has 16 amino acids. V gave up 1 base and J gave up 3 bases; unmatched junction bases: 1. The germline CDR1 and CDR2 sequences are SNHLY and FYNNEI. CDR3 DNA sequence: TGTGCCAGCAGTGAAGGACTAGCGGGAGGGAAAGAGACCCAGTACTTC. It encodes CASSEGLAGGKETQYF.

The chain is built from TRBV5-1 and TRBJ2-7; D is perhaps TRBD2 (6 bases). The ends were cut back, 0 bases at V and 0 bases at J, with 13 bases in the middle. The CDR3 sequence is 16 residues long. CDR1 and CDR2 from the germline V gene are SGHRS and YFSETQ. CDR3 sequence: CASSLALGGSSYEQYF. Here the CDR3 DNA reads TGCGCCAGCAGCTTGGCCTTGGGAGGTAGCTCCTACGAGCAGTACTTC. Full variable domain (missing parts from reference TRBV5-1 and TRBJ2-7): KAGVTQTPRYLIKTRGQQVTLSCSPISGHRSVSWYQQTPGQGLQFLFEYFSETQRNKGNFPGRFSGRQFSNSRSEMNVSTLELGDSALYLCASSLALGGSSYEQYFGPGTRLTVT.

This clone was counted between two and nine times. DNA of the CDR3: TGTGCCAGCAGCTATACCGGGACTAGCGCCAATGAGCAGTTCTTC. It codes for CASSYTGTSANEQFF. The genes are TRBV9 and TRBJ2-1; 10 bases match TRBD2. CDR1 is SGDLS and CDR2 is YYNGEE in the germline V gene. The CDR3 extends over 15 amino acids. Losses at the gene ends were 4 bases for V and 6 bases for J; bases not matched to a gene: 7.

Of note for this clone: Other DNA sequences in this sample translate to the same CDR3. J is TRBJ2-1 and V is TRBV11-2, with 8 bases identical to TRBD2. The junction had 0 bases not matched to a gene; V was cut back by 5 bases and J by 9 bases. CDR3 length equals 11 residues. From germline, CDR1 is SGHAT and CDR2 FQNNGV. This chain's CDR3 is CASSLAGEQFF. The CDR3 DNA is TGTGCCAGCAGCCTAGCGGGTGAGCAGTTCTTC. Full variable domain (remainder filled in from reference TRBV11-2 and TRBJ2-1): EAGVAQSPRYKIIEKRQSVAFWCNPISGHATLYWYQQILGQGPKLLIQFQNNGVVDDSQLPKDRFSAERLKGVDSTLKIQPAKLEDSAVYLCASSLAGEQFFGPGTRLTVL.

This clone showed up just a few times. The chain joins TRBV7-9 to TRBJ1-5; perhaps TRBD1 as D (6 bases). The CDR3 runs 16 residues. Germline values: CDR1 SEHNR, CDR2 FQNEAQ (reference sequence). Trimming shortened V by 4 bases and J by 3 bases, and 16 bases separated the two germline ends. CDR3 region: CASSSALGGPNQPQHF. The CDR3, as DNA: TGTGCCAGCAGCTCCGCGCTTGGGGGCCCCAATCAGCCCCAGCATTTT.

The chain has TRBV4-2 and TRBJ2-7; tentatively, D is TRBD1 (5 bases). There are 14 residues in the CDR3. Trimming removed 1 base at V and 0 bases at J, with 7 bases between. From germline, CDR1 is LGHNA and CDR2 YNFKEQ. CDR3 residues: CASSQAGRSYEQYF. The CDR3 coding sequence is TGTGCCAGCAGCCAAGCAGGGCGCTCCTACGAGCAGTACTTC.